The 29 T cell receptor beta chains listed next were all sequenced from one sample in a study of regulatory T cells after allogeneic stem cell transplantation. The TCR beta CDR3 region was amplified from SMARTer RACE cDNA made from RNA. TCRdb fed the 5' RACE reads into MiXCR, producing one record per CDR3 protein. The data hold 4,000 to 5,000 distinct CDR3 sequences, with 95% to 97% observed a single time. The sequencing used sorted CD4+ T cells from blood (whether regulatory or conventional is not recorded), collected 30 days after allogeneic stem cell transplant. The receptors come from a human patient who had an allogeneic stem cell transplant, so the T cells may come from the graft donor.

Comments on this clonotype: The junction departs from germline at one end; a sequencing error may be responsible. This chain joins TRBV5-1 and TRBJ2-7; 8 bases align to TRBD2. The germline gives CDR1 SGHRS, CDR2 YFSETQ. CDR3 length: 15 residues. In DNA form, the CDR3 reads TGCACCAGCAGCTTGAGAGCGGGAGACTTCGACGAGCAGTACTTC. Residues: CTSSLRAGDFDEQYF.

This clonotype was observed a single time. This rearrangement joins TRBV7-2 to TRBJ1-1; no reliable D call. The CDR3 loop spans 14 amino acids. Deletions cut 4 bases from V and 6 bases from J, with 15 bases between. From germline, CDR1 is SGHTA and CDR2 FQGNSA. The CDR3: CASSSPNKVAEAFF. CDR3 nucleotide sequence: TGTGCCAGCAGCTCCCCCAACAAGGTCGCTGAAGCTTTCTTT. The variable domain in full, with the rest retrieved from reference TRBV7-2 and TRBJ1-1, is GAGVSQSPSNKVTEKGKDVELRCDPISGHTALYWYRQSLGQGLEFLIYFQGNSAPDKSGLPSDRFSAERTGGSVSTLTIQRTQQEDSAVYLCASSSPNKVAEAFFGQGTRLTVV.

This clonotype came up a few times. The CDR3 bases are TGTGCCAGCAGTCCTAGCTGGACTAGCGGGTACACAGATACGCAGCATTTT. Residues: CASSPSWTSGYTDTQHF. The chain carries TRBV7-9 and TRBJ2-3; D ambiguous. The end of the DNA fits TRBJ1-5 better, so the J call may be wrong. The germline V gene encodes CDR1 SEHNR and CDR2 FQNEAQ (reference sequence). The CDR3 length is 17 residues.

The CDR3 nucleotides read TGCAGTTCTGGGGTAGGGGAAGGTTGGTCCTACGAGCAGTACTTC. Amino acid sequence: CSSGVGEGWSYEQYF. The chain recombines TRBV20-1 with TRBJ2-7, with D possibly matching TRBD1 (5 bases). The CDR3 sequence is 15 residues long. V was cut by 8 bases and J by 1 base, with 21 bases left in between. The germline V gene encodes CDR1 DFQATT and CDR2 SNEGSKA (reference sequence).

Here the CDR3 DNA reads TGTGCCGGCATCCCTAGCTGCACTATCGGGTACGCCGATACGCAGTATTTT. Translation: CAGIPSCTIGYADTQYF. V usage is TRBV7-9 and J usage is TRBJ2-3; TRBD2 might be the D (5 bases). The CDR3 covers 17 residues. V was shortened by 11 bases and J by 6 bases, with 30 bases between the two germline ends. CDR1 SEHNR and CDR2 FQNEAQ come from the germline V gene (reference sequence).

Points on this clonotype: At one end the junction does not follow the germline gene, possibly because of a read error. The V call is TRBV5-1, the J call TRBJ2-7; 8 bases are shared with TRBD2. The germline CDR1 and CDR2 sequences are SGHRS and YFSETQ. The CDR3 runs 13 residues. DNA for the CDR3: TGCGGCAGCAGCTCCGGGGGGGGCGACGAGCAGTACTTC. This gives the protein CGSSSGGGDEQYF.

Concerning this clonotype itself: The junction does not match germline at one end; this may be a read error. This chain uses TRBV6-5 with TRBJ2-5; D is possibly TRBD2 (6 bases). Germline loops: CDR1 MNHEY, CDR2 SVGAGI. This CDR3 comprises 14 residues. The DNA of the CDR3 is TGTGCCAGCAGTCCGCGGGACGGACACGAGACCCAAGACTTC. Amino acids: CASSPRDGHETQDF.

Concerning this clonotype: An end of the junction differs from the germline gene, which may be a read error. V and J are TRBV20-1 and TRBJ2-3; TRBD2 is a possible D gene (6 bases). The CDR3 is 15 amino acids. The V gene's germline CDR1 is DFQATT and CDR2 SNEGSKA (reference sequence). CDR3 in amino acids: CAARATSGERDPPYF. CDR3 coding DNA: TGTGCTGCTAGGGCTACATCGGGAGAGAGAGATCCGCCGTATTTT.

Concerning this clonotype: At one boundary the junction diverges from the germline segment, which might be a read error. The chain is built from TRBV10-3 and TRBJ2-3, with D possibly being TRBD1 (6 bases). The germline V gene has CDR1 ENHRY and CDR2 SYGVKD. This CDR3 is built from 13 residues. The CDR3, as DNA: TGTGGCAGCAGCCTGGAGAGGACAGACGCGCAGTACTTT. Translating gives CGSSLERTDAQYF.

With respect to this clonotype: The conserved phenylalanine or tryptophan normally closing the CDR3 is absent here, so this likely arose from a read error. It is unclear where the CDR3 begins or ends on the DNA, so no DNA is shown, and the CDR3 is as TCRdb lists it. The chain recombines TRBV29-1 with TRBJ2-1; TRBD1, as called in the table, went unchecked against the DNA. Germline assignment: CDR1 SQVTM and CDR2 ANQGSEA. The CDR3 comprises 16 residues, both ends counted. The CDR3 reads CSVNADTGGHKKEQFG.

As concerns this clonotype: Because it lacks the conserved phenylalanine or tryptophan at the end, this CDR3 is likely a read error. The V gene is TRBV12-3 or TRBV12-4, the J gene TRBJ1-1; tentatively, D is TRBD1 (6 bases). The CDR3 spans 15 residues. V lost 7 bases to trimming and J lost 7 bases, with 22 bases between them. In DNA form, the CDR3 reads TGTGCCAGCATTGCGCCCCACAGGGAGCTTGATGAAGCTTTCGTT. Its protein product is CASIAPHRELDEAFV.

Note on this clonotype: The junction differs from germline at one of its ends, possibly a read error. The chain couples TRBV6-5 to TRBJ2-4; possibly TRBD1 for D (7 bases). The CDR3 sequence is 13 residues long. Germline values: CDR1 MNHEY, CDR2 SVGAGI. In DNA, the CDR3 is TGTACCAGCAGTCAGGGGGGCAAAAACAATCAGTACTTC. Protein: CTSSQGGKNNQYF.

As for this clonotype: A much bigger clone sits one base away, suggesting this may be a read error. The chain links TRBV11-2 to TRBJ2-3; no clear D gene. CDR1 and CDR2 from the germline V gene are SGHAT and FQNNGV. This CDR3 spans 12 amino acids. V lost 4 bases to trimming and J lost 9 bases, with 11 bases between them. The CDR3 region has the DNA TGTGCCAGCAGCTCCCCTATGAAAACGCAGTATTTT. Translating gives CASSSPMKTQYF.

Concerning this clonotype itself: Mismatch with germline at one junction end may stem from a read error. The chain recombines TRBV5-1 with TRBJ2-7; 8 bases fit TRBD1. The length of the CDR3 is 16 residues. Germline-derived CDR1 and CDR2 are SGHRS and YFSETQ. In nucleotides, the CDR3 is TGTGCCAGCAGCCGACCCGCCGGGACAGGATCCTACACGCAGTACTTC. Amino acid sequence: CASSRPAGTGSYTQYF.

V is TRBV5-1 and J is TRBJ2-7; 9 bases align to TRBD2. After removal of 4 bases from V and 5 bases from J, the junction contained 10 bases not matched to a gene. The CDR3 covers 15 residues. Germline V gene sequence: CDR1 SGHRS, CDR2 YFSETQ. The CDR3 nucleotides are TGCGCCAGCAGCAGGCTAGCGGGATCCATGGACGAGCAGTACTTC. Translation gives CASSRLAGSMDEQYF.

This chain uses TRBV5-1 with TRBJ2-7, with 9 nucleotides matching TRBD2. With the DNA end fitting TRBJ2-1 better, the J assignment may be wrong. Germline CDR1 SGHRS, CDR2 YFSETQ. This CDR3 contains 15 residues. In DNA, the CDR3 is TGCGCCAGCAGCTGCCTAGCGGGATCCATGTACGAGCAGTTCTTC. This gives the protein CASSCLAGSMYEQFF.

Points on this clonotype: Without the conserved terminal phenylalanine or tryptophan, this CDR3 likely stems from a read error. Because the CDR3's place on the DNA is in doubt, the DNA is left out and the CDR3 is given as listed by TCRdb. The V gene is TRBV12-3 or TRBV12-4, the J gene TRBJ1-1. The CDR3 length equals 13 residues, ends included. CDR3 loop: CGSSSMRNTAAYL.

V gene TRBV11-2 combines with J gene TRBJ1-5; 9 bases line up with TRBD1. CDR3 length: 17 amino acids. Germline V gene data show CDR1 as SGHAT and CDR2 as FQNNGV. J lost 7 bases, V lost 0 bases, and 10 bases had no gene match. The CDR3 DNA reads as TGTGCCAGCAGCTTAGATGTACGGGACAGGGTATGGCAGCCCCAGCATTTT. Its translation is CASSLDVRDRVWQPQHF.

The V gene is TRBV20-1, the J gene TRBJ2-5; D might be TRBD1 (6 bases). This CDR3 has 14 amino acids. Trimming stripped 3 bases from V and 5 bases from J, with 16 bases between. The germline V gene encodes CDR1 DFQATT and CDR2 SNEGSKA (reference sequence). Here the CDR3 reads CSARVWGPPETQYF. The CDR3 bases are TGCAGTGCTAGGGTCTGGGGGCCCCCGGAGACCCAGTACTTC.

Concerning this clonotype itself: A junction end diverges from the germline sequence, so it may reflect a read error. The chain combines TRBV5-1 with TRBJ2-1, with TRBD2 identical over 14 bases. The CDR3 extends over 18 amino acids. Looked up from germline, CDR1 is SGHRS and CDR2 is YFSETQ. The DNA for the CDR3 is TGCGCCGGCAGCTTGGGGACTAGCGGGAGTTTCTCCTACAAGGAGCAGTTCTTC. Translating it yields CAGSLGTSGSFSYKEQFF. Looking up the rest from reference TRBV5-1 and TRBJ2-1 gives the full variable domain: KAGVTQTPRYLIKTRGQQVTLSCSPISGHRSVSWYQQTPGQGLQFLFEYFSETQRNKGNFPGRFSGRQFSNSRSEMNVSTLELGDSALYLCAGSLGTSGSFSYKEQFFGPGTRLTVL.

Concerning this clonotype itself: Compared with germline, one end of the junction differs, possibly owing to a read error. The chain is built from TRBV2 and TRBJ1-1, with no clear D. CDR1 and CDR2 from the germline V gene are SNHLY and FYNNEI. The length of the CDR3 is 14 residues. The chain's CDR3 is CTSSFARWDHEAFF. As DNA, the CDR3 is TGTACCAGCAGTTTCGCCAGGTGGGATCATGAAGCTTTCTTT. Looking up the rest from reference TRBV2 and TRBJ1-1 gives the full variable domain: EPEVTQTPSHQVTQMGQEVILRCVPISNHLYFYWYRQILGQKVEFLVSFYNNEISEKSEIFDDQFSVERPDGSNFTLKIRSTKLEDSAMYFCTSSFARWDHEAFFGQGTRLTVV.

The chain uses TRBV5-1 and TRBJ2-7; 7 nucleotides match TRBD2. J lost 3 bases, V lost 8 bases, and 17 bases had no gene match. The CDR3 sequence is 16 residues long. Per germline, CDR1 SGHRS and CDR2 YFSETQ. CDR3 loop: CASEPGISGNYYEQYF. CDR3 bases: TGCGCCAGTGAACCTGGCATAAGCGGGAACTACTACGAGCAGTACTTC.

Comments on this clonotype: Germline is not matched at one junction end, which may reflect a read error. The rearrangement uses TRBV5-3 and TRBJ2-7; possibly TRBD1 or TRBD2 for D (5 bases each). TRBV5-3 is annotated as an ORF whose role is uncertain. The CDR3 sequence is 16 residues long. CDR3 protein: CASSQGSGGPNYEQYF. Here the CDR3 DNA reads TGCGCCAGCAGCCAAGGTTCTGGGGGTCCCAACTACGAGCAGTACTTC.

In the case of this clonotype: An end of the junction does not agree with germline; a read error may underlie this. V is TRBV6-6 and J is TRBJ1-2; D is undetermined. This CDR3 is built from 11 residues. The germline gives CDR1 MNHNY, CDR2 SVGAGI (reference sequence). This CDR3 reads CASSLLGGYNF. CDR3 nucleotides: TGTGCCAGCAGTCTCTTGGGTGGCTACAACTTC.

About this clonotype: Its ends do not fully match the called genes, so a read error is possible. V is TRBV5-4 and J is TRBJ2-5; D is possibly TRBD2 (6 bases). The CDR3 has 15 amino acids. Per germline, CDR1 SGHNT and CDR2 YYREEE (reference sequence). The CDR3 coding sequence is TGTGGCAGCAGCCTAAAGGGACGGGGGAAAGAGACCCAGTACTTC. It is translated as CGSSLKGRGKETQYF.

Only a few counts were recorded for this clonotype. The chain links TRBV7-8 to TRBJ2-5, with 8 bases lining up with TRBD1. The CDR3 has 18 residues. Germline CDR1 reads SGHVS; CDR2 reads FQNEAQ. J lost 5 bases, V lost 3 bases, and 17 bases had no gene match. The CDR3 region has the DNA TGTGCCAGCAGCTTGGGGCTTACAGGGGGGATGGGTCAGGAGACCCAGTACTTC. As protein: CASSLGLTGGMGQETQYF.

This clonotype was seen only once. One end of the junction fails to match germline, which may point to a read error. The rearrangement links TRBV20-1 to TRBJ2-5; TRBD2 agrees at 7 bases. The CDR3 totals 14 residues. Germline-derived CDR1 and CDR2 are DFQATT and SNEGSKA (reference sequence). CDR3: CSARVGGTRDAHFF. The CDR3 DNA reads TGCAGTGCTAGGGTCGGGGGGACGCGGGATGCCCATTTCTTC.

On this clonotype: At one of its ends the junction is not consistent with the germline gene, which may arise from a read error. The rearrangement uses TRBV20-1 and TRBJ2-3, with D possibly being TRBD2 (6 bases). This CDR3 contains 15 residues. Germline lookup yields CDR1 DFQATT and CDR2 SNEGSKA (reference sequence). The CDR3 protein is CSARDPSGERDAQYF. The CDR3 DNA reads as TGCAGTGCTAGAGACCCATCGGGAGAGCGAGATGCGCAGTATTTT.

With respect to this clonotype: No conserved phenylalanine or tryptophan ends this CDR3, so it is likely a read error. CDR3 nucleotides: TGCACTGCTAGAGAGCCGTCGGGCGAGGGCAATCCGCAGTATTTG. It encodes CTAREPSGEGNPQYL. The genes are TRBV20-1 and TRBJ2-3; D may be TRBD2 (5 bases). Germline-derived CDR1 and CDR2 are DFQATT and SNEGSKA (reference sequence). CDR3 size: 15 residues.